The T cell receptor (beta chain) described here comes from a study of cytomegalovirus exposure and HLA in healthy donors. Regarding the study as a whole: HLA alleles showed associations with around 15,000 TCR beta sequences in a later analysis, at a 0.05 false discovery rate. Under in vitro conditions, three CMV-associated chains were confirmed as specific for CMV antigens. For most subjects, TCR beta sequences were reported to predict HLA-A and HLA-B alleles with accuracy.

The CDR3 runs to 14 residues. CDR1 MNHEY and CDR2 SMNVEV come from the germline V gene (reference sequence). V gave up 2 bases and J gave up 4 bases, with 8 bases separating them. PCR primers comprised 60 Vbeta and 13 Jbeta primers. Method: immunoSEQ multiplex PCR; TCRdb's copy keeps in-frame clones and lacks some. The repertoire includes roughly 95,000 clones, 60% to 85% of them detected once, and roughly 4.8% sits in the top ten. On this clone itself: Its cognate antigen is unknown.

The TCR originated in a man under 40 in good health and CMV-seropositive. The sample taken for sequencing was PBMCs. The V and J genes are TRBV27 and TRBJ2-2, with a tentative D call TRBD2 (5 bases). CDR3: CASSLAGGTGELFF. The DNA for the CDR3 is TGTGCCAGCAGTTTAGCGGGTGGCACCGGGGAGCTGTTTTTT.